This T cell receptor (beta chain) was sequenced for a study of Ad26.COV2.S vaccination and SARS-CoV-2 variants. Study-level background: Participant was drawn from the COV1001 Ad26.COV2.S trial arm.

The count of this clone is one. Antigen unknown. Libraries were prepared by immunoSEQ multiplex PCR; TCRdb keeps only in-frame clonotypes and omits some of them. The table lists about 680,000 clones, around 89% of them singletons, with about 1.5% in the top ten. Germline V gives CDR1 SQVTM, CDR2 ANQGSEA. The CDR3 length is 16 residues. Germline trimming cut 3 bases from V and 2 bases from J; bases unmatched to any gene: 2. Study-level findings and limits: Analyses that measured TCR breadth and depth may have underestimated total T cell responses. Once vaccination had occurred, spike-specific CD8+ and CD4+ T cell responses reportedly showed substantial breadth. With respect to non-spike TCR breadth, vaccine and placebo recipients were similar.

Documented treatment: around 19 received Ad26.COV2.S at low or high dose, single or two shots; about 5 received placebo; per-sample allocation not given. Material that was analyzed had been drawn on day 63 after the first vaccine or placebo injection. The source of this sequence is a person between 18 and 59 years old who received the Ad26.COV2.S COVID-19 vaccine or a placebo. This chain links TRBV29-1 with TRBJ2-1, with 15 bases that match TRBD2. This material consisted of peripheral blood, taken in a trial of Ad26.COV2.S vaccine versus placebo. The CDR3 DNA sequence: TGCAGCGTTGAGGGGACTAGCGGGGGGCCCTACAATGAGCAGTTCTTC. Its translation is CSVEGTSGGPYNEQFF.